The clone carrying this TCR beta chain showed up just a few times. Its specificity is not known. This sample was taken from a study of T cells after yellow fever vaccination. Regarding the study as a whole: Abundant clonotypes from the bulk population could get into FACS-sorted repertoires as contaminants.

TCRdb ran MiXCR on the 5' RACE reads and lists one entry per CDR3 protein. The sample has 300,000 to 400,000 distinct CDR3 sequences, approximately 6% seen once. The CDR3 has 15 residues. Germline values: CDR1 LNHNV, CDR2 YYDKDF (reference sequence). V shed 0 bases and J shed 4 bases, with 10 bases lying between them. The sample here was PBMCs, taken 5 days after the yellow fever booster vaccination. This chain joins TRBV15 and TRBJ2-1; D possibly corresponds to TRBD2 (6 bases). The sequence was collected from a young man who received the YFV17D yellow fever vaccine. The chain's CDR3 is CATSRDLARYNEQFF. CDR3 sequence (DNA): TGTGCCACCAGCAGAGATCTAGCGCGGTACAATGAGCAGTTCTTC.